Presented here are 5 T cell receptor beta chains from one specimen sequenced in a study of T-cell reconstitution after alpha-beta-depleted transplantation in children. TCRbeta library construction was performed incorporating unique molecular identifiers. TCRdb re-derived calls from the PCR reads in MiXCR, one entry per CDR3 protein. The sample has approximately 400,000 distinct CDR3 sequences; about a tenth are singletons. The sequencing used PBMCs from the stem cell graft donor, collected from the stem cell graft. These receptors originate from a human donor who donated a stem cell graft to a child with acute myeloid leukemia.

This clonotype showed up just a few times. The gene calls are TRBV9 and TRBJ2-1; 8 bases map to TRBD2. Looked up from germline, CDR1 is SGDLS and CDR2 is YYNGEE. V lost 4 bases and J lost 7; bases outside the gene matches: 10. The CDR3 runs 15 residues. In DNA, the CDR3 is TGTGCCAGCAGCCCGGGAGCGGGAGTCGGTAATGAGCAGTTCTTC. Encoded protein: CASSPGAGVGNEQFF.

This clonotype appeared a few times. The chain links TRBV24-1 to TRBJ2-5, with 11 bases matching TRBD2. V lost 2 bases to trimming and J lost 2 bases; unmatched junction nucleotides: 3. The CDR3 is 16 amino acids. The germline gives CDR1 KGHDR, CDR2 SFDVKD. CDR3 amino acids: CATSDSRTSGQETQYF. The CDR3 nucleotides are TGTGCCACCAGTGATTCCCGGACTAGCGGGCAAGAGACCCAGTACTTC.

This clonotype was counted between two and nine times. The J gene is TRBJ1-4, the V gene TRBV15; D is uncertain. The germline V and J ends were trimmed by 2 bases and 5 bases, with 0 bases remaining between them. CDR1 is LNHNV and CDR2 is YYDKDF in the germline V gene (reference sequence). This CDR3 is 11 amino acids long. The CDR3 is CATSRNEKLFF. The DNA of the CDR3 is TGTGCCACCAGCAGAAATGAAAAACTGTTTTTT.

This clonotype was counted many times. The chain has TRBV7-2 and TRBJ2-7; D may be TRBD1 or TRBD2 (5 bases each). This CDR3 region has 14 residues. V lost 5 bases to trimming and J lost 0 bases, with 11 bases between them. Germline CDR1 SGHTA, CDR2 FQGNSA. The CDR3 reads CASSRDGHSYEQYV. CDR3 bases: TGTGCCAGCAGCCGGGACGGCCACTCCTACGAGCAGTACGTC.

V gene TRBV20-1 combines with J gene TRBJ2-7, with TRBD2 matching over 8 bases. Germline-derived CDR1 and CDR2 are DFQATT and SNEGSKA (reference sequence). Germline trimming cut 6 bases from V and 2 bases from J; bases unmatched to any gene: 9. This CDR3 contains 14 residues. CDR3 sequence (DNA): TGCAGTGCCACGGGGGGGGGTCGGACCTACGAGCAGTACTTC. Translation: CSATGGGRTYEQYF.